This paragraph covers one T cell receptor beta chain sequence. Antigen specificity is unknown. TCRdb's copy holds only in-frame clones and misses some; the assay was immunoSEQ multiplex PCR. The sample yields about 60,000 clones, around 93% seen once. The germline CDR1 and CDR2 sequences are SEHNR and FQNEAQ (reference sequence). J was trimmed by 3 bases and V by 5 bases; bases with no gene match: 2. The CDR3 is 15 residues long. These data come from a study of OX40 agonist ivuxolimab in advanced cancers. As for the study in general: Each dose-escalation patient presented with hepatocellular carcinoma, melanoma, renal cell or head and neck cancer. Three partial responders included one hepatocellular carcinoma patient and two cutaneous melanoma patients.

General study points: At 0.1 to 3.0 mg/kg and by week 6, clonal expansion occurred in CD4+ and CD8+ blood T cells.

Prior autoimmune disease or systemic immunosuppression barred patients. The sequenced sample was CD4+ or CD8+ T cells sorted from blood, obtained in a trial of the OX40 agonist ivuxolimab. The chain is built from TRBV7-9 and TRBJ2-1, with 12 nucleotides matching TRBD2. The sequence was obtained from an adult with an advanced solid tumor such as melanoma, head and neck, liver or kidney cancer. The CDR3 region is CASSRLAGVYNEQFF. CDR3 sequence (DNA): TGTGCCAGCAGCCGACTAGCGGGAGTCTACAATGAGCAGTTCTTC.